This T cell receptor beta chain was sequenced in a study of blood T cell repertoires in COVID-19. Patients in Seattle were enrolled during active infection, then followed longitudinally. Original analysis: Amplification from reference gene primers served as the basis for estimated nucleated cell counts. Only in-frame clones appear in the TCRdb table, and some are missing; sequencing was by immunoSEQ multiplex PCR. D and trimming were read from the DNA, whereas the V and J calls and clone size are those reported in that table. The profile shows fewer than 150,000 clones, approximately 85% of them singletons. The CDR3 covers 15 residues. CDR1 and CDR2 (germline): LGHDT, YNNKEL (reference sequence). V gave up 4 bases and J gave up 5 bases; unmatched junction bases: 4.

Sample: peripheral blood. This TCR was sampled from an older woman with COVID-19, enrolled during active disease. The chain combines TRBV3-1 (or the pseudogene TRBV3-2) with TRBJ2-5; TRBD2 matches 13 bases. The CDR3 coding sequence is TGTGCCAGCAGCCCACAGACTAGCGGGGGGGAGACCCAGTACTTC. It translates to CASSPQTSGGETQYF.